A selection of T cell receptor beta chains follows, all from one sample in a study of identifying expanded T cells in peripheral blood. Only in-frame clones appear in the TCRdb table, and some are missing; sequencing was by immunoSEQ multiplex PCR. This table holds 85,000 to 95,000 clones, around nine tenths found once. What was sequenced was blood. The receptors shown here come from a person aged 18-69 years in good health. Each CDR3 is given with its conserved first and last residue. The order of the fields is CDR3 protein, CDR3 DNA, J gene, V gene, D gene, clone size. A D gene is named only where the DNA matches it firmly. Only some rows state a clone size, as once, few, many or a class for expanded clones.

cdr3_aa: CASSLGLDRAETQYF
cdr3_nt: TGCGCCAGCAGCTTGGGGTTGGACAGGGCAGAGACCCAGTACTTC
j_call: TRBJ2-5
v_call: TRBV5-1
d_call: TRBD1
clone_size: -

cdr3_aa: CASSSGPPNTEAFF
cdr3_nt: TGCGCCAGCAGCTCGGGACCGCCGAACACTGAAGCTTTCTTT
j_call: TRBJ1-1
v_call: TRBV5-1
d_call: -
clone_size: -

cdr3_aa: CASSLVRGNYGYTF
cdr3_nt: TGTGCCAGCAGTTTGGTGAGAGGGAACTATGGCTACACCTTC
j_call: TRBJ1-2
v_call: TRBV28
d_call: -
clone_size: -

cdr3_aa: CASSYSGWHQPQHF
cdr3_nt: TGTGCCAGCAGTTACTCCGGGTGGCATCAGCCCCAGCATTTT
j_call: TRBJ1-5
v_call: TRBV6-5
d_call: -
clone_size: -

cdr3_aa: CASSPYSNQPQHF
cdr3_nt: TGTGCCAGCAGTCCTTATAGCAATCAGCCCCAGCATTTT
j_call: TRBJ1-5
v_call: TRBV28
d_call: -
clone_size: once

cdr3_aa: CASSLAQTNYGYTF
cdr3_nt: TGTGCCAGCAGCTTAGCGCAGACTAACTATGGCTACACCTTC
j_call: TRBJ1-2
v_call: TRBV7-9
d_call: -
clone_size: once

cdr3_aa: CAWSVRQMEKLFF
cdr3_nt: TGTGCCTGGAGTGTACGTCAAATGGAAAAACTGTTTTTT
j_call: TRBJ1-4
v_call: TRBV30
d_call: -
clone_size: once

cdr3_aa: CASSSIRSNQPQHF
cdr3_nt: TGTGCCAGCAGCTCTATTCGGAGCAATCAGCCCCAGCATTTT
j_call: TRBJ1-5
v_call: TRBV7-9
d_call: -
clone_size: few

cdr3_aa: CASSPWGAAGELFF
cdr3_nt: TGTGCCAGCAGCCCCTGGGGTGCCGCCGGGGAGCTGTTTTTT
j_call: TRBJ2-2
v_call: TRBV7-6
d_call: -
clone_size: -

cdr3_aa: CASSLEWTVGTEAFF
cdr3_nt: TGTGCCAGCAGCTTAGAGTGGACCGTCGGCACTGAAGCTTTCTTT
j_call: TRBJ1-1
v_call: TRBV11-2
d_call: -
clone_size: once

cdr3_aa: CASSLGRGATNEKLFF
cdr3_nt: TGTGCCAGCAGCTTGGGGAGGGGTGCAACTAATGAAAAACTGTTTTTT
j_call: TRBJ1-4
v_call: TRBV5-4
d_call: -
clone_size: -

cdr3_aa: CASSDSKTGVGNQPQHF
cdr3_nt: TGTGCCAGCAGTGACTCTAAAACAGGCGTAGGGAATCAGCCCCAGCATTTT
j_call: TRBJ1-5
v_call: TRBV6-4
d_call: -
clone_size: -

cdr3_aa: CASSSQGAGQPQHF
cdr3_nt: TGTGCCAGTAGTTCACAGGGGGCCGGACAGCCCCAGCATTTT
j_call: TRBJ1-5
v_call: TRBV19
d_call: TRBD1
clone_size: -

cdr3_aa: CASSFGTSYEQYF
cdr3_nt: TGTGCCAGCAGCTTCGGGACCTCCTACGAGCAGTACTTC
j_call: TRBJ2-7
v_call: TRBV5-4
d_call: -
clone_size: -

cdr3_aa: CASNGGSYNEQFF
cdr3_nt: TGTGCCAGTAATGGGGGGTCCTACAATGAGCAGTTCTTC
j_call: TRBJ2-1
v_call: TRBV19
d_call: -
clone_size: -

cdr3_aa: CATRTGLSSYNEQFF
cdr3_nt: TGTGCCACCCGGACAGGTCTGAGCTCCTACAATGAGCAGTTCTTC
j_call: TRBJ2-1
v_call: TRBV2
d_call: TRBD1
clone_size: -

cdr3_aa: CASSLAGSQLAGELFF
cdr3_nt: TGTGCCAGCAGCTTAGCTGGGTCCCAACTAGCCGGGGAGCTGTTTTTT
j_call: TRBJ2-2
v_call: TRBV7-9
d_call: -
clone_size: -

cdr3_aa: CASSSAGSGSGEQYF
cdr3_nt: TGTGCCAGCAGTTCTGCTGGGTCAGGGTCAGGCGAGCAGTACTTC
j_call: TRBJ2-7
v_call: TRBV5-4
d_call: -
clone_size: once

cdr3_aa: CASSPLGLATDTQYF
cdr3_nt: TGTGCCAGCTCACCACTGGGACTAGCAACAGATACGCAGTATTTT
j_call: TRBJ2-3
v_call: TRBV18
d_call: TRBD2
clone_size: once

cdr3_aa: CASSSRTRSGELFF
cdr3_nt: TGTGCCAGCAGCTCCAGGACTAGATCCGGGGAGCTGTTTTTT
j_call: TRBJ2-2
v_call: TRBV7-3
d_call: TRBD2
clone_size: few

cdr3_aa: CASSGSYEQYF
cdr3_nt: TGCGCCAGCAGCGGGAGCTACGAGCAGTACTTC
j_call: TRBJ2-7
v_call: TRBV5-1
d_call: -
clone_size: -

cdr3_aa: CASSEMDTQYF
cdr3_nt: TGCGCCAGCAGTGAGATGGATACGCAGTATTTT
j_call: TRBJ2-3
v_call: TRBV10-2
d_call: -
clone_size: -

cdr3_aa: CATSRGGEITDTQYF
cdr3_nt: TGTGCCACCAGCAGAGGCGGGGAAATCACAGATACGCAGTATTTT
j_call: TRBJ2-3
v_call: TRBV15
d_call: -
clone_size: few

cdr3_aa: CASSPSPGGNQPQHF
cdr3_nt: TGCGCCAGCAGCCCTTCCCCAGGGGGCAATCAGCCCCAGCATTTT
j_call: TRBJ1-5
v_call: TRBV5-1
d_call: -
clone_size: once

cdr3_aa: CASSQEIGEWTEAFF
cdr3_nt: TGCGCCAGCAGCCAAGAGATTGGGGAGTGGACTGAAGCTTTCTTT
j_call: TRBJ1-1
v_call: TRBV4-1
d_call: -
clone_size: -

cdr3_aa: CASSLEAGGTHEQYF
cdr3_nt: TGTGCCAGCAGCTTAGAGGCGGGAGGGACCCACGAGCAGTACTTC
j_call: TRBJ2-7
v_call: TRBV11-3
d_call: TRBD2
clone_size: -

cdr3_aa: CASSQGTRIRGGPQHF
cdr3_nt: TGCGCCAGCAGCCAAGGGACTAGGATCCGGGGTGGGCCCCAGCATTTT
j_call: TRBJ1-5
v_call: TRBV4-1
d_call: -
clone_size: -

cdr3_aa: CASSMAETQYF
cdr3_nt: TGTGCCAGTAGTATGGCGGAGACCCAGTACTTC
j_call: TRBJ2-5
v_call: TRBV19
d_call: -
clone_size: -

cdr3_aa: CATKQGTNEKLFF
cdr3_nt: TGTGCCACCAAACAGGGTACTAATGAAAAACTGTTTTTT
j_call: TRBJ1-4
v_call: TRBV15
d_call: -
clone_size: -

cdr3_aa: CASSQDYSSYEQYF
cdr3_nt: TGTGCCAGCAGCCAAGACTACAGCTCCTACGAGCAGTACTTC
j_call: TRBJ2-7
v_call: TRBV14
d_call: -
clone_size: -

cdr3_aa: CASSYVRGGYQETQYF
cdr3_nt: TGTGCCAGCAGTTACGTTAGAGGGGGATACCAAGAGACCCAGTACTTC
j_call: TRBJ2-5
v_call: TRBV6-5
d_call: -
clone_size: -

cdr3_aa: CASCSLLPGQVSREQFF
cdr3_nt: TGTGCCAGCTGTTCCCTCTTACCGGGACAGGTTTCAAGGGAGCAGTTCTTC
j_call: TRBJ2-1
v_call: TRBV7-7
d_call: TRBD1
clone_size: many

cdr3_aa: CATSLGRAEAFF
cdr3_nt: TGTGCCACCTCATTAGGGCGGGCTGAAGCTTTCTTT
j_call: TRBJ1-1
v_call: TRBV19
d_call: -
clone_size: -

cdr3_aa: CASSYREGTTEAFF
cdr3_nt: TGTGCCAGCAGTTACAGGGAGGGTACAACTGAAGCTTTCTTT
j_call: TRBJ1-1
v_call: TRBV6-5
d_call: -
clone_size: -

cdr3_aa: CASSYEGGYGYTF
cdr3_nt: TGCGCCAGCAGCTACGAAGGGGGCTATGGCTACACCTTC
j_call: TRBJ1-2
v_call: TRBV5-1
d_call: -
clone_size: -

cdr3_aa: CSVTRDRYGYTF
cdr3_nt: TGCAGCGTGACCCGGGACAGATATGGCTACACCTTC
j_call: TRBJ1-2
v_call: TRBV29-1
d_call: TRBD1
clone_size: few

cdr3_aa: CSVRGPSGTQETQYF
cdr3_nt: TGCAGCGTGAGAGGGCCTAGCGGCACCCAAGAGACCCAGTACTTC
j_call: TRBJ2-5
v_call: TRBV29-1
d_call: TRBD2
clone_size: once

cdr3_aa: CASSLQGPWGYTF
cdr3_nt: TGTGCCAGCAGTTTACAGGGTCCCTGGGGCTACACCTTC
j_call: TRBJ1-2
v_call: TRBV28
d_call: -
clone_size: -

cdr3_aa: CASSGQGPETQYF
cdr3_nt: TGTGCCAGTTCGGGACAGGGTCCAGAGACCCAGTACTTC
j_call: TRBJ2-5
v_call: TRBV19
d_call: TRBD1
clone_size: -

cdr3_aa: CASSLSGFEQYF
cdr3_nt: TGTGCCAGCAGCTTATCAGGTTTCGAGCAGTACTTC
j_call: TRBJ2-7
v_call: TRBV7-9
d_call: -
clone_size: -

cdr3_aa: CASSTAGGYEKLFF
cdr3_nt: TGTGCCAGTAGTACGGCGGGGGGCTATGAAAAACTGTTTTTT
j_call: TRBJ1-4
v_call: TRBV19
d_call: -
clone_size: -

cdr3_aa: CASSQKPNLGAFF
cdr3_nt: TGCGCCAGCAGCCAAAAACCCAATTTAGGGGCTTTCTTT
j_call: TRBJ1-1
v_call: TRBV4-1
d_call: -
clone_size: -

cdr3_aa: CASSAQGALPGNTEAFF
cdr3_nt: TGTGCCAGCAGTGCGCAGGGGGCACTACCGGGGAACACTGAAGCTTTCTTT
j_call: TRBJ1-1
v_call: TRBV27
d_call: TRBD1
clone_size: -

cdr3_aa: CASSRGRDYQPQHF
cdr3_nt: TGTGCCAGTAGTAGAGGGAGGGATTATCAGCCCCAGCATTTT
j_call: TRBJ1-5
v_call: TRBV19
d_call: -
clone_size: -

cdr3_aa: CASSSWGRFVKNIQYF
cdr3_nt: TGTGCCAGCAGCTCTTGGGGGCGCTTCGTCAAAAACATTCAGTACTTC
j_call: TRBJ2-4
v_call: TRBV7-2
d_call: -
clone_size: -

cdr3_aa: CASIHVERGYNEQFF
cdr3_nt: TGTGCCAGCATCCACGTAGAGCGGGGGTACAATGAGCAGTTCTTC
j_call: TRBJ2-1
v_call: TRBV7-9
d_call: TRBD2
clone_size: -

cdr3_aa: CASSIWDSDTQYF
cdr3_nt: TGTGCCAGTAGTATCTGGGATTCAGATACGCAGTATTTT
j_call: TRBJ2-3
v_call: TRBV19
d_call: -
clone_size: -

cdr3_aa: CASSVVETADTQYF
cdr3_nt: TGTGCCAGTAGTGTCGTAGAAACGGCAGATACGCAGTATTTT
j_call: TRBJ2-3
v_call: TRBV19
d_call: -
clone_size: -

cdr3_aa: CSVDRTGGVYGYTF
cdr3_nt: TGCAGCGTTGATCGGACAGGGGGCGTATATGGCTACACCTTC
j_call: TRBJ1-2
v_call: TRBV29-1
d_call: TRBD1
clone_size: -

cdr3_aa: CASTSPGRGTYEQYF
cdr3_nt: TGTGCCAGCACCAGTCCGGGACGGGGAACCTACGAGCAGTACTTC
j_call: TRBJ2-7
v_call: TRBV6-5
d_call: -
clone_size: -